The 9 T cell receptor beta chains below all came from one sample that was sequenced in a study of T cell repertoires in cytomegalovirus infection. Their antigens remain unidentified. MiXCR was run by TCRdb on the reads, yielding one entry per CDR3 protein. The table lists hundreds of thousands of distinct CDR3 sequences, about 33% of them singletons, with 17% in the top ten. The material sequenced was cultured PBMCs, taken from culture after CMV antigen stimulation. The origin of the receptors is a human donor in good health (CMV status not recorded). Some clones in this sample may be carry-over from other donors' samples.

This clonotype was found a few times. The chain uses TRBV20-1 and TRBJ2-3, with D unclear. The CDR3 has 12 residues. V was clipped by 2 bases and J by 2 bases, with 5 bases between them. Germline V gene lookup returns CDR1 DFQATT and CDR2 SNEGSKA (reference sequence). The CDR3 spells CSARPDTDTQYF. The CDR3, as DNA: TGCAGTGCTAGACCGGACACAGATACGCAGTATTTT.

This clonotype was found a few times. This chain joins TRBV6-1 and TRBJ1-2; D is uncertain. Germline CDR1 MNHNS, CDR2 SASEGT. The CDR3 spans 15 residues. V was cut by 1 base and J by 8 bases, with 17 bases left in between. CDR3 sequence reads: CASSEGLAHLGGYTF. The CDR3 DNA follows: TGTGCCAGCAGTGAAGGGTTGGCTCATCTAGGAGGCTACACCTTC.

This clonotype was recorded many times. The chain recombines TRBV7-8 with TRBJ2-5; D is uncertain. Trimming left V 3 bases short and J 3 bases short, with 8 bases between. Germline V gene sequence: CDR1 SGHVS, CDR2 FQNEAQ. This CDR3 is 13 amino acids long. The CDR3 coding sequence is TGTGCCAGCAGCTTTCTGCGTGAAGAGACCCAGTACTTC. This gives the protein CASSFLREETQYF.

Notes on this clonotype: Sequence at one end of the junction differs from germline and may be a read error. This chain connects TRBV5-5 to TRBJ1-2; D is unresolved. Germline CDR1 and CDR2: SGHKS and YYEKEE (reference sequence). This CDR3 is 12 amino acids long. The CDR3 protein is CASSSDSKNTNF. The DNA of the CDR3 is TGTGCCAGCAGCTCGGACTCGAAGAACACCAACTTC.

This clonotype was counted only a few times. The V gene is TRBV6-2 or TRBV6-3, the J gene TRBJ2-1; TRBD2 matches 13 bases. The CDR3 covers 18 residues. Germline CDR1 reads MNHEY; CDR2 reads SVGEGT. V lost 2 bases and J lost 9; bases outside the gene matches: 13. In DNA, the CDR3 is TGTGCCAGCAGTTACGACATTACCGGGACTAGCGGGATAAGTGAGCAGTTCTTC. It codes for CASSYDITGTSGISEQFF.

This clonotype was detected a few times. The V and J genes are TRBV4-1 and TRBJ2-2; D possibly uses TRBD1 or TRBD2 (5 bases each). Per the germline V gene, CDR1 is MGHRA and CDR2 is YSYEKL. CDR3 length equals 19 residues. V was cut by 4 bases and J by 4 bases, with 25 bases left in between. The chain's CDR3 is CASSPRSGTPGGGTGELFF. The CDR3 DNA reads as TGCGCCAGCAGCCCCAGATCCGGGACCCCCGGAGGCGGCACCGGGGAGCTGTTTTTT.

This clonotype has ten or more counts. As DNA, the CDR3 is TGTGCCAGCAGCTTAGAGCTAGCGGGAGCGTCAGGGGCCAACGTCCTGACTTTC. It is translated as CASSLELAGASGANVLTF. J is TRBJ2-6 and V is TRBV7-2, with 10 bases matching TRBD2. The CDR3 consists of 18 residues. The V gene end was trimmed by 1 base and the J gene end by 4 bases; junction bases not matched to a gene: 7. CDR1 and CDR2 (germline): SGHTA, FQGNSA. Filled out from reference TRBV7-2 and TRBJ2-6, the complete variable domain reads GAGVSQSPSNKVTEKGKDVELRCDPISGHTALYWYRQSLGQGLEFLIYFQGNSAPDKSGLPSDRFSAERTGGSVSTLTIQRTQQEDSAVYLCASSLELAGASGANVLTFGAGSRLTVL.

This clonotype was counted a few times. The chain couples TRBV4-1 to TRBJ2-2, with 9 bases matching TRBD2. CDR3 length equals 16 residues. Germline loops: CDR1 MGHRA, CDR2 YSYEKL. The J segment lost 4 bases and the V segment lost 4 bases, leaving 7 bases of the junction unmatched. The CDR3 loop is CASSPRVAGATGELFF. The CDR3 DNA reads TGCGCCAGCAGCCCTCGGGTAGCGGGAGCCACCGGGGAGCTGTTTTTT.

The chain is built from TRBV29-1 and TRBJ2-6, with D hard to call. Germline CDR1 reads SQVTM; CDR2 reads ANQGSEA. The length of the CDR3 is 15 residues. V lost 0 bases, J lost 2 bases, and 8 bases lay in between. The chain's CDR3 is CSVEDERTGANVLTF. The DNA of the CDR3 is TGCAGCGTTGAAGATGAAAGAACTGGGGCCAACGTCCTGACTTTC.